What follows are 17 T cell receptor beta chains derived from one specimen sequenced in a study of blood T cell repertoires in COVID-19. The repertoire was sequenced with immunoSEQ multiplex PCR; TCRdb's copy has only in-frame clones and lacks some. The sample has 150,000 to 200,000 clones; roughly 85% are singletons. Material: peripheral blood. These receptors were collected from a human donor in a cohort sampled during active COVID-19.

The gene calls are TRBV11-2 and TRBJ2-1, with D hard to call. Per germline, CDR1 SGHAT and CDR2 FQNNGV. The germline V and J ends were trimmed by 5 bases and 9 bases, with 8 bases remaining between them. This CDR3 is built from 11 residues. CDR3 sequence reads: CASSLNGEQFF. The CDR3 DNA reads TGTGCCAGCAGCCTGAACGGTGAGCAGTTCTTC.

The chain has TRBV30 and TRBJ1-2; 9 bases are a match to TRBD1. CDR3 size: 15 residues. Germline V gene sequence: CDR1 GTSNPN, CDR2 SVGIG (reference sequence). V gave up 0 bases and J gave up 8 bases; unmatched junction bases: 10. The CDR3 here is CAWSVRRDRAKGYTF. In nucleotides, the CDR3 is TGTGCCTGGAGTGTACGGAGGGACAGGGCTAAAGGCTACACCTTC. The variable domain in full, with the rest retrieved from reference TRBV30 and TRBJ1-2, is SQTIHQWPATLVQPVGSPLSLECTVEGTSNPNLYWYRQAAGRGLQLLFYSVGIGQISSEVPQNLSASRPQDRQFILSSKKLLLSDSGFYLCAWSVRRDRAKGYTFGSGTRLTVV.

The V and J genes are TRBV7-2 and TRBJ1-3; D unresolved. The germline V gene encodes CDR1 SGHTA and CDR2 FQGNSA. The CDR3 is 14 residues long. The V end lost 5 bases, the J end lost 11 bases, and 19 bases lay between the germline ends. CDR3 nucleotides: TGTGCCAGCAGCCCGACACGGAGGGAGGTCGCCATATATTTT. It is translated as CASSPTRREVAIYF.

The chain combines TRBV6-6 with TRBJ2-7; no clear D. This CDR3 has 15 residues. Germline CDR1 reads MNHNY; CDR2 reads SVGAGI (reference sequence). Trimming took off 0 bases at V and 3 bases at J, with 12 bases between the two ends. CDR3 residues: CASSYSSPAGYEQYF. CDR3 in DNA: TGTGCCAGCAGTTACTCGAGTCCGGCAGGCTACGAGCAGTACTTC.

V gene TRBV7-2 combines with J gene TRBJ2-3, with 11 positions matching TRBD2. The CDR3 has 16 residues. V lost 2 bases, J lost 2 bases, and 3 bases stayed unmatched. Germline V gene data show CDR1 as SGHTA and CDR2 as FQGNSA. CDR3 coding DNA: TGTGCCAGCAGCTTAAGGACTAGCGGGTTCACAGATACGCAGTATTTT. Translated: CASSLRTSGFTDTQYF.

The chain employs TRBV15 and TRBJ2-7; TRBD2 matches at 7 bases. J was trimmed by 6 bases and V by 2 bases; bases with no gene match: 19. This CDR3 spans 18 amino acids. Germline values: CDR1 LNHNV, CDR2 YYDKDF (reference sequence). CDR3 residues: CATSRSGTGGELYGEQYF. The CDR3 bases are TGTGCCACCAGCAGATCCGGCACGGGGGGAGAGCTCTACGGCGAGCAGTACTTC.

The rearrangement uses TRBV28 and TRBJ1-1; 7 bases map to TRBD1. Germline CDR1 reads MDHEN; CDR2 reads SYDVKM. V was pared by 9 bases and J by 6 bases, with 4 bases of the junction left unmatched. The CDR3 is 11 residues long. CDR3 sequence: CASDQGAEAFF. Written as DNA, the CDR3 is TGTGCCAGTGATCAGGGGGCTGAAGCTTTCTTT.

The J gene is TRBJ2-7, the V gene TRBV6-5; 11 bases match TRBD1. J lost 6 bases, V lost 6 bases, and 4 bases had no gene match. The CDR3 has 13 amino acids. Germline CDR1 reads MNHEY; CDR2 reads SVGAGI. The CDR3 region is CASRDRGRAEQYF. DNA for the CDR3: TGTGCCAGCAGGGACAGGGGGCGTGCCGAGCAGTACTTC.

The CDR3 is CASSYRSYGYTF. The CDR3 DNA reads TGTGCCAGCAGCTACAGGAGCTATGGCTACACCTTC. The chain uses TRBV12-3 or TRBV12-4 and TRBJ1-2; TRBD1 is a possible D gene (5 bases). This CDR3 contains 12 residues. V was shortened by 6 bases and J by 4 bases, with 9 bases between the two germline ends.

The rearrangement links TRBV7-8 to TRBJ1-2; a weak D match, TRBD1 (5 bases). The CDR3 totals 16 residues. With 5 bases removed from V and 5 bases from J, the gap between germline ends came to 21 bases. The germline gives CDR1 SGHVS, CDR2 FQNEAQ. DNA for the CDR3: TGTGCCAGCAGCGACCCGGGATACCGGGGGACGTATGGCTACACCTTC. This codes for CASSDPGYRGTYGYTF.

This chain links TRBV24-1 with TRBJ2-1; TRBD2 matches at 8 bases. CDR1 and CDR2 (germline): KGHDR, SFDVKD. Germline trimming cut 1 base from V and 2 bases from J; bases unmatched to any gene: 15. This CDR3 contains 20 residues. DNA for the CDR3: TGTGCCACCAGTGATTTCTTGGCTAGCGGGCCATCTCCCACCTACAATGAGCAGTTCTTC. Translation gives CATSDFLASGPSPTYNEQFF.

The gene calls are TRBV19 and TRBJ1-2; 9 bases are shared with TRBD1. Trimming removed 5 bases from V and 5 bases from J; junction bases left unmatched: 9. Germline CDR1 and CDR2: LNHDA and SQIVND (reference sequence). There are 15 residues in the CDR3. Here the CDR3 reads CASSEEGTGLYGYTF. CDR3 bases: TGTGCCAGTAGTGAGGAGGGGACAGGGCTATATGGCTACACCTTC.

The chain employs TRBV5-6 and TRBJ2-3, with D perhaps matching TRBD1 (5 bases). The V end was cut by 2 bases, the J end by 1 base, with 8 bases between. The CDR3 runs 14 residues. In germline, CDR1 is SGHDT, CDR2 YYEEEE. The CDR3 DNA reads TGTGCCAGCAGCTTAAAGACAGGCACAGATACGCAGTATTTT. Translation gives CASSLKTGTDTQYF.

This clone has a handful of counts. The genes are TRBV24-1 and TRBJ1-5; 9 nucleotides agree with TRBD1. V was pared by 9 bases and J by 4 bases, with 9 bases of the junction left unmatched. CDR3 size: 15 residues. The germline V gene has CDR1 KGHDR and CDR2 SFDVKD. CDR3 protein: CATRAGGTGNQPQHF. CDR3 DNA: TGTGCCACCCGGGCAGGGGGGACAGGGAATCAGCCCCAGCATTTT.

V usage is TRBV24-1 and J usage is TRBJ1-5; no firm D call. The V end was cut by 3 bases, the J end by 5 bases, with 10 bases between. The CDR3 has 14 residues. In germline, CDR1 is KGHDR, CDR2 SFDVKD. The CDR3 DNA reads TGTGCCACCAGTGATCCCTGGACTTATCAGCCCCAGCATTTT. Its protein is CATSDPWTYQPQHF.

This clone was seen a single time. The V call is TRBV11-3, the J call TRBJ2-5, with D hard to call. V was cut by 0 bases and J by 3 bases, with 5 bases left in between. Germline V gives CDR1 SGHNT, CDR2 YENEEA. The CDR3 has 13 residues. For the CDR3, the DNA is TGTGCCAGCAGCTTAGATGGAGAAGAGACCCAGTACTTC. Its translation: CASSLDGEETQYF.

This clone came up a few times. V and J are TRBV7-9 and TRBJ1-2; 9 positions agree with TRBD1. CDR1 and CDR2 (germline): SEHNR, FQNEAQ (reference sequence). Trimming took 5 bases from V and 1 from J; bases not matched to a gene: 2. This CDR3 is 14 amino acids long. For the CDR3, the DNA is TGTGCCAGCAGCCAGACAGGGGGTAACTATGGCTACACCTTC. Protein product: CASSQTGGNYGYTF. The variable domain in full, with the rest retrieved from reference TRBV7-9 and TRBJ1-2, is DTGVSQNPRHKITKRGQNVTFRCDPISEHNRLYWYRQTLGQGPEFLTYFQNEAQLEKSRLLSDRFSAERPKGSFSTLEIQRTEQGDSAMYLCASSQTGGNYGYTFGSGTRLTVV.